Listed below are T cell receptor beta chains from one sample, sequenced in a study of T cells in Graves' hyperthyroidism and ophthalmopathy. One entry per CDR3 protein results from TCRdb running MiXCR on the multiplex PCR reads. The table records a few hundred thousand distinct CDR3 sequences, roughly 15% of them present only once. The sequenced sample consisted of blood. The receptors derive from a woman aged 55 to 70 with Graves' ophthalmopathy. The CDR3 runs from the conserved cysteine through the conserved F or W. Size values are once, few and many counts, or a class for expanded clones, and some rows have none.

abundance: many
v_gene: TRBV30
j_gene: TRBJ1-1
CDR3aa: CAWSRHVMNTEAFF

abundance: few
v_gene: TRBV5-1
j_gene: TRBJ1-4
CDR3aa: CASSLAGMEKLFF

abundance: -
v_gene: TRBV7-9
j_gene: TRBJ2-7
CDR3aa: CASSLRAEGGGEQYF

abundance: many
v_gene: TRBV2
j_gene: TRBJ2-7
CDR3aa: CASSEAFGGEQYF

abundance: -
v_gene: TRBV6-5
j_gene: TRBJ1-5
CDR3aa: CASSYRLSNQPQHF

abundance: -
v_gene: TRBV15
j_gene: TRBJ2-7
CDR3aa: CATSNRDRGEQYF

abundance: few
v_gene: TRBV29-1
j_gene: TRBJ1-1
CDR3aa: CSVEEGGGTEAFF

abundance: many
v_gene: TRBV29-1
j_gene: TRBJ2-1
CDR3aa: CSVGPSGSSEQFF

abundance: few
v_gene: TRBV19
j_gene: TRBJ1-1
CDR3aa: CASSIEGWATEAFF

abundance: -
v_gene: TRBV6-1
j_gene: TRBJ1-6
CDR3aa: CASSEPTSPLHF

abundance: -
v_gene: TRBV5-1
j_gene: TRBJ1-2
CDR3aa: CASSLEGTGVYGYTF

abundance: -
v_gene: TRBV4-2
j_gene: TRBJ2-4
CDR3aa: CASSQDASGRAKNIQYF

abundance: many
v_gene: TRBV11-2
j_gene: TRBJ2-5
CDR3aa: CASSPTGGAFVETQYF

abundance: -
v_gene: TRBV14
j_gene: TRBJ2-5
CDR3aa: CASSQQGQGIVETQYF

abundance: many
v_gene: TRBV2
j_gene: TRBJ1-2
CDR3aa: CASSLALGTGYTF

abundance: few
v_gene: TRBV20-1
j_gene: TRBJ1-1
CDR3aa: CSAGGGVNTEAFF

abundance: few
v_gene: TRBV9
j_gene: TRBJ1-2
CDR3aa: CASSGGTNYGYTF

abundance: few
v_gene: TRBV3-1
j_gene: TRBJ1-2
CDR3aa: CASSQGGQDYGYTF

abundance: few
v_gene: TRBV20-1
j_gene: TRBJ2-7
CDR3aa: CSAAQGAFEQHF

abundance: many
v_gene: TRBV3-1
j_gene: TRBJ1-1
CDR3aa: CASSQEAGRGTEAFF

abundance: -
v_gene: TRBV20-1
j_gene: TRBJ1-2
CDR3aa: CSARAETGINYGYTF

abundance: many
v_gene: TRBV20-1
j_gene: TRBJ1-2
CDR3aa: CSARGGYGYTF

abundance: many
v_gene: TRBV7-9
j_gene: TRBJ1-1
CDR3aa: CASSMDTTNTEAFF

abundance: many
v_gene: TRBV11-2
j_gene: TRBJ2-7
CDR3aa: CASSLDRRDEQYF

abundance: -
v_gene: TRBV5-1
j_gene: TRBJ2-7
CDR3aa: CASSLRATGSYEQYF

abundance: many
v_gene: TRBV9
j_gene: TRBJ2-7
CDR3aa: CASGSGPRTYEQYF

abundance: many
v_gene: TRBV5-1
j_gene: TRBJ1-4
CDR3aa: CASSFSDGEKLFF

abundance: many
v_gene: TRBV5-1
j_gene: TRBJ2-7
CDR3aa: CASSLGQLYEQYF